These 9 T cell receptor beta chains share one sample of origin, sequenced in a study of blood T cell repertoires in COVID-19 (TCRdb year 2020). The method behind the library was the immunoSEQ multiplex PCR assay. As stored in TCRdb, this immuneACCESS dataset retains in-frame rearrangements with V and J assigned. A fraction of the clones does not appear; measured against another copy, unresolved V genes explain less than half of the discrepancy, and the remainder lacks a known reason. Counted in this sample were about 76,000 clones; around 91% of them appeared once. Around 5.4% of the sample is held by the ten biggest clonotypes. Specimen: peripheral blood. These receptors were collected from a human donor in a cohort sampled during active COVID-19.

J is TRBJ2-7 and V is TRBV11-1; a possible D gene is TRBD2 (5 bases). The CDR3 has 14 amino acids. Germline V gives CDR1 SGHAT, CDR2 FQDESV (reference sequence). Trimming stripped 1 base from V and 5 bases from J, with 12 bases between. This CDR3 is CASSLGLASDEQYF. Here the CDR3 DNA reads TGTGCCAGCAGCTTAGGTCTAGCAAGCGACGAGCAGTACTTC.

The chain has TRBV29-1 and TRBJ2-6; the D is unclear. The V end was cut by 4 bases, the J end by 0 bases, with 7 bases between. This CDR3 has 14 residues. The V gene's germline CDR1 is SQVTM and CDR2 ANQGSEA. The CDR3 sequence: CSVVQNSGANVLTF. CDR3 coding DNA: TGCAGCGTTGTGCAGAACTCTGGGGCCAACGTCCTGACTTTC. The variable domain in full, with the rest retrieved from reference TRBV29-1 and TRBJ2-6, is SAVISQKPSRDICQRGTSLTIQCQVDSQVTMMFWYRQQPGQSLTLIATANQGSEATYESGFVIDKFPISRPNLTFSTLTVSNMSPEDSSIYLCSVVQNSGANVLTFGAGSRLTVL.

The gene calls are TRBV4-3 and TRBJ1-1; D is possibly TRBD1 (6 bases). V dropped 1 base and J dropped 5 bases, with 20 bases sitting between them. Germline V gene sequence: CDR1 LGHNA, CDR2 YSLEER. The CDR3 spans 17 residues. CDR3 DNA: TGCGCCAGCAGCCAAGCCAACCCTTCTCACAGGGAAACTGAAGCTTTCTTT. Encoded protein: CASSQANPSHRETEAFF.

The CDR3 protein is CASSLAGQRSYEQYF. The CDR3 nucleotides are TGTGCCAGCAGCCTGGCGGGACAGCGATCCTACGAGCAGTACTTC. The chain recombines TRBV5-4 with TRBJ2-7, with D perhaps TRBD1 (7 bases). CDR1 is SGHNT, CDR2 YYREEE, per germline (reference sequence). Trimming removed 4 bases at V and 1 base at J, with 15 bases between. This CDR3 has 15 residues. The full variable domain, with the rest looked up from reference TRBV5-4 and TRBJ2-7, is ETGVTQSPTHLIKTRGQQVTLRCSSQSGHNTVSWYQQALGQGPQFIFQYYREEENGRGNFPPRFSGLQFPNYSSELNVNALELDDSALYLCASSLAGQRSYEQYFGPGTRLTVT.

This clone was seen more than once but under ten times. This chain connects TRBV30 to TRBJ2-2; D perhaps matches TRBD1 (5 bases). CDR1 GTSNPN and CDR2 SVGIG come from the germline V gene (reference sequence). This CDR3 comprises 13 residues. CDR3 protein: CMVAGPPTGELFF. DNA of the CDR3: TGTATGGTTGCAGGGCCACCGACCGGGGAGCTGTTTTTT.

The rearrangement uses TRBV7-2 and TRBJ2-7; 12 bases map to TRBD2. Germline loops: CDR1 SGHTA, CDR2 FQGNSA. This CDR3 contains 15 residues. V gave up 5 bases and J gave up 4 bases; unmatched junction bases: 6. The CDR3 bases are TGTGCCAGCAGCGCGGGACTAGCGGGCATATACGAGCAGTACTTC. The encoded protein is CASSAGLAGIYEQYF.

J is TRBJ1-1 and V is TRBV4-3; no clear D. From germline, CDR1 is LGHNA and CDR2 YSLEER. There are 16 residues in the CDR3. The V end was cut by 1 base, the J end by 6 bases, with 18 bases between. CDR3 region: CASSQGVGEGYPEAFF. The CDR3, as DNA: TGCGCCAGCAGCCAAGGAGTCGGGGAGGGTTACCCTGAAGCTTTCTTT.

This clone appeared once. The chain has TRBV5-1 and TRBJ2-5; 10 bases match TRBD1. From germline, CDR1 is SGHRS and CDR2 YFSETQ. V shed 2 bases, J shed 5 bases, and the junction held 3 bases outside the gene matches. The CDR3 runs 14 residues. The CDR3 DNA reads TGCGCCAGCAGCTTCTCGGGACAGGGGGAGACCCAGTACTTC. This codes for CASSFSGQGETQYF.

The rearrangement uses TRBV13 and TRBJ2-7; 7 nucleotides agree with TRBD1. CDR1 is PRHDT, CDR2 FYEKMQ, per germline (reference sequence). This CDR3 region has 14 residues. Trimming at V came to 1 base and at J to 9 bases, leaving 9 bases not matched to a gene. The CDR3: CASSLAGTDTTQYF. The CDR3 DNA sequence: TGTGCCAGCAGCTTAGCCGGGACAGATACGACGCAGTACTTC.